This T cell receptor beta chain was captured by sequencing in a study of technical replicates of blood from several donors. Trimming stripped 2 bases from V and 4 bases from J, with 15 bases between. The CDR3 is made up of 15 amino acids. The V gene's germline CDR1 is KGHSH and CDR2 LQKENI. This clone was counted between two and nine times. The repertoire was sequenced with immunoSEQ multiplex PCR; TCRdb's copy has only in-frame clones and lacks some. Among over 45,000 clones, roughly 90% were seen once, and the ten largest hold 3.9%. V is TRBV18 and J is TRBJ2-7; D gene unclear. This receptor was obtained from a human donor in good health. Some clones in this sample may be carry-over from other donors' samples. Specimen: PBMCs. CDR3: CASSPKETGRYEQYF. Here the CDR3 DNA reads TGTGCCAGCTCACCAAAGGAAACGGGTCGGTACGAGCAGTACTTC.